This is a list of T cell receptor beta chains from one sample in a study of cytomegalovirus exposure and HLA in healthy donors. TCRdb's copy holds only in-frame clones and misses some; the assay was immunoSEQ multiplex PCR. This table holds roughly 71,000 clones, about 72% found once. The source material was PBMCs. All receptors derive from a man between 40 and 49 years old in good health and CMV-seropositive. Each CDR3 is given with its conserved first and last residue. The D gene is left open where the match is weak. Size is omitted from some rows. Given values are once, few, many or a class for expanded clones.

D: NA; size: NA; V: TRBV4-1; J: TRBJ2-7; CDR3: CASSQAGSYEQYF; DNA: TGCGCCAGCAGCCAAGCAGGGTCCTACGAGCAGTACTTC
D: NA; size: NA; V: TRBV11-1; J: TRBJ1-4; CDR3: CASSLTATNEKLFF; DNA: TGTGCCAGCAGCTTGACAGCAACTAATGAAAAACTGTTTTTT
D: NA; size: NA; V: TRBV5-1; J: TRBJ1-5; CDR3: CASSWEGGEGQPQHF; DNA: TGCGCCAGCAGCTGGGAGGGGGGCGAGGGTCAGCCCCAGCATTTT
D: NA; size: NA; V: TRBV5-6; J: TRBJ1-2; CDR3: CASSLSVGYTF; DNA: TGTGCCAGCAGCCTATCCGTTGGCTACACCTTC
D: NA; size: NA; V: TRBV5-5; J: TRBJ2-3; CDR3: CASSLEPGKDTQYF; DNA: TGTGCCAGCAGCTTGGAACCGGGGAAAGATACGCAGTATTTT
D: NA; size: few; V: TRBV2; J: TRBJ1-4; CDR3: CASSERSNEKLFF; DNA: TGTGCCAGCAGTGAACGGTCTAATGAAAAACTGTTTTTT
D: NA; size: NA; V: TRBV29-1; J: TRBJ1-1; CDR3: CSATGMMNTEAFF; DNA: TGCAGCGCGACCGGGATGATGAACACTGAAGCTTTCTTT
D: NA; size: NA; V: TRBV10-3; J: TRBJ2-3; CDR3: CAIRGTTDTQYF; DNA: TGTGCCATCCGCGGGACCACAGATACGCAGTATTTT
D: NA; size: few; V: TRBV6-5; J: TRBJ1-1; CDR3: CASRRAGRDTEAFF; DNA: TGTGCCAGCAGGAGAGCAGGGAGGGATACTGAAGCTTTCTTT
D: NA; size: NA; V: TRBV6-5; J: TRBJ1-2; CDR3: CASSYLDSHGAYTF; DNA: TGTGCCAGCAGTTACCTGGACAGCCATGGCGCTTACACCTTC